These T cell receptor beta chains were read from a single sample in a study of blood T cells in healthy people across ages. TCRdb redid the calling of the 5' RACE reads with MiXCR, one entry per CDR3 protein. Among 1 million or so distinct CDR3 sequences listed, less than 25% were seen once. This sample was shared with a second study, whose subject was T cells of mothers and their children.

The sequenced material came from blood. These receptors were collected from a girl aged 2-15 years in good health. CDR3s include the opening cysteine and the closing phenylalanine or tryptophan. The D gene is left open where the match is weak. Clone size is given for some rows only: seen once, a few or many times, or a class if the clone is expanded.

>.|TRBJ2-5|.|TRBV3-1
CASSAEPQETQYF
TGTGCCAGCAGCGCGGAACCCCAAGAGACCCAGTACTTC
>few|TRBJ1-5|.|TRBV15
CATSSFPYQPQHF
TGTGCCACCAGCAGCTTTCCCTATCAGCCCCAGCATTTT
>.|TRBJ1-3|.|TRBV5-8
CASSLAESFGNTIYF
TGTGCCAGCAGCTTAGCGGAGAGCTTTGGAAACACCATATATTTT
>few|TRBJ1-1|.|TRBV12-3/TRBV12-4
CASSLEVETEAFF
TGTGCCAGCAGTTTAGAGGTGGAAACTGAAGCTTTCTTT
>.|TRBJ2-5|.|TRBV2
CASSEVSGLQETQYF
TGTGCCAGCAGCGAAGTATCGGGACTCCAAGAGACCCAGTACTTC
>.|TRBJ1-2|.|TRBV6-6
CATSGYGYTF
TGTGCCACCTCGGGGTACGGCTACACCTTC
>few|TRBJ2-7|.|TRBV7-9
CASSLAGAIAGFDEQYF
TGTGCCAGCAGCTTAGCCGGGGCGATAGCCGGCTTCGACGAGCAGTACTTC
>.|TRBJ1-4|TRBD1|TRBV12-3/TRBV12-4
CASSFSGTDLEKLFF
TGTGCCAGCAGTTTTTCCGGGACAGATCTTGAAAAACTGTTTTTT
>.|TRBJ2-7|TRBD2|TRBV12-3/TRBV12-4
CASRNRGGSYEQYF
TGTGCCAGCAGGAACCGGGGGGGCTCCTACGAGCAGTACTTC
>.|TRBJ2-1|TRBD2|TRBV6-1
CASSRAGTSAYNEQFF
TGTGCCAGCAGTCGAGCCGGGACTAGCGCCTACAATGAGCAGTTCTTC
>.|TRBJ1-5|.|TRBV4-2
CASSQEIGPDQPQHF
TGTGCCAGCAGCCAAGAGATAGGTCCGGATCAGCCCCAGCATTTT
>.|TRBJ2-7|.|TRBV18
CASSPDSVVTYEQYF
TGTGCCAGCTCACCAGATTCGGTGGTAACCTACGAGCAGTACTTC
>.|TRBJ2-1|.|TRBV6-5
CASSYASPLGEQFF
TGTGCCAGCAGTTACGCTAGTCCCCTGGGGGAGCAGTTCTTC
>.|TRBJ2-1|.|TRBV7-2
CASRTRQGSSYNEQFF
TGTGCCAGCAGGACTAGACAGGGAAGCTCCTACAATGAGCAGTTCTTC
>.|TRBJ2-7|.|TRBV29-1
CSVEVANYEQYF
TGCAGCGTTGAAGTGGCTAACTACGAGCAGTACTTC
>.|TRBJ1-1|.|TRBV18
CASSPPGGENTEAFF
TGTGCCAGCTCACCGCCGGGAGGGGAGAACACTGAAGCTTTCTTT
>.|TRBJ2-5|TRBD2|TRBV12-3/TRBV12-4
CAGNTGLAGERGETQYF
TGTGCCGGCAACACCGGACTAGCGGGAGAGAGGGGAGAGACCCAGTACTTC
>few|TRBJ2-2|TRBD2|TRBV7-9
CASSFLIAGENTGELFF
TGTGCCAGCAGCTTCCTAATAGCGGGAGAGAACACCGGGGAGCTGTTTTTT
>.|TRBJ1-2|TRBD1|TRBV6-5
CASSFRQGGGYTF
TGTGCCAGCAGTTTCCGACAGGGAGGGGGCTACACCTTC
>.|TRBJ2-3|TRBD2|TRBV7-9
CASSLRLARGDTGADTQYF
TGTGCCAGCAGCCTCAGACTAGCCCGCGGAGACACCGGGGCAGATACGCAGTATTTT
>.|TRBJ2-5|TRBD2|TRBV20-1
CSAGTSGGWETQYF
TGCAGTGCTGGGACTAGCGGGGGGTGGGAGACCCAGTACTTC
>few|TRBJ2-1|.|TRBV7-9
CASSPTGVGIYNEQFF
TGTGCCAGCAGCCCGACCGGCGTGGGCATATACAATGAGCAGTTCTTC
>few|TRBJ1-1|.|TRBV6-5
CASSTLVNTEAFF
TGTGCCAGCAGTACTCTAGTGAACACTGAAGCTTTCTTT
>few|TRBJ2-3|.|TRBV12-3/TRBV12-4
CASSPSIYLPYTQYF
TGTGCCAGCAGCCCAAGTATCTATTTACCCTATACGCAGTATTTT
>.|TRBJ1-4|TRBD1|TRBV27
CASSPHQGDEKLFF
TGTGCCAGCAGCCCTCATCAGGGGGACGAAAAACTGTTTTTT
>few|TRBJ1-1|.|TRBV29-1
CSVAKAGNTEAFF
TGCAGCGTTGCGAAGGCGGGGAACACTGAAGCTTTCTTT
>.|TRBJ2-5|.|TRBV9
CASSVGVSMETQYF
TGTGCCAGCAGCGTAGGGGTTAGCATGGAGACCCAGTACTTC
>.|TRBJ2-7|TRBD2|TRBV7-2
CASSLVIGGGYEQYF
TGTGCCAGCAGCTTAGTTATCGGGGGGGGCTACGAGCAGTACTTC
>.|TRBJ1-5|.|TRBV7-6
CASSLGGDKRNQPQHF
TGTGCCAGCAGCTTAGGCGGTGATAAAAGGAATCAGCCCCAGCATTTT
>few|TRBJ2-4|.|TRBV7-9
CASSLVLTDSNLAKNIQYF
TGTGCCAGCAGCTTAGTTCTAACGGACAGTAATTTGGCCAAAAACATTCAGTACTTC
>.|TRBJ2-7|TRBD2|TRBV5-1
CASSFIGGDYEQYF
TGCGCCAGCAGCTTCATCGGGGGGGACTACGAGCAGTACTTC
>.|TRBJ1-2|TRBD1|TRBV7-2
CASSLGADRVDYGYTF
TGTGCCAGCAGCTTAGGGGCAGACAGGGTGGACTATGGCTACACCTTC
>.|TRBJ1-5|.|TRBV15
CATSSLGDQPQHF
TGTGCCACCAGCTCCCTAGGGGATCAGCCCCAGCATTTT
>few|TRBJ1-2|.|TRBV29-1
CSVAHLGQTFNYGYTF
TGCAGCGTTGCCCACTTGGGGCAGACGTTTAACTATGGCTACACCTTC
>.|TRBJ2-1|.|TRBV11-2
CASSLDWLGSSYNEQFF
TGTGCCAGCAGCTTAGATTGGTTGGGGAGCTCCTACAATGAGCAGTTCTTC
>.|TRBJ1-5|TRBD1|TRBV18
CASSPLGGWGSRADQPQHF
TGTGCCAGCTCACCCTTAGGGGGCTGGGGCTCCAGGGCAGATCAGCCCCAGCATTTT
>.|TRBJ2-3|TRBD1|TRBV7-9
CASRQGAPRDTQYF
TGTGCCAGCAGACAGGGGGCGCCCAGGGATACGCAGTATTTT
>.|TRBJ2-7|TRBD1|TRBV20-1
CSARYDRGSPYEQYF
TGCAGTGCTAGATACGACAGGGGCTCCCCCTACGAGCAGTACTTC
>.|TRBJ1-1|.|TRBV7-9
CASSPQGRGTEAFF
TGTGCCAGCAGCCCGCAGGGTAGGGGCACTGAAGCTTTCTTT
>few|TRBJ2-1|TRBD2|TRBV6-1
CAGTRGGSSYNEQFF
TGTGCCGGCACTCGAGGCGGGAGCTCCTACAATGAGCAGTTCTTC
>few|TRBJ2-1|.|TRBV6-2/TRBV6-3
CASSFGPIRNEQFF
TGTGCCAGCAGTTTCGGACCAATTAGGAATGAGCAGTTCTTC
>.|TRBJ1-5|.|TRBV24-1
CATSDLAGSPNQPQHF
TGTGCCACCAGTGATTTAGCGGGCTCCCCTAATCAGCCCCAGCATTTT
>.|TRBJ2-3|.|TRBV3-1
CASSQVSQLSTDTQYF
TGTGCCAGCAGCCAAGTCTCACAGCTGAGCACAGATACGCAGTATTTT
>few|TRBJ2-7|.|TRBV20-1
CSPLQGYEQYF
TGCAGTCCTTTACAGGGCTACGAGCAGTACTTC
>.|TRBJ2-3|TRBD1|TRBV10-1
CASSSGGTGSTDTQYF
TGCGCCAGCAGCTCCGGCGGGACAGGGTCAACAGATACGCAGTATTTT